The following is a TCR beta chain sequence with its context. Patients of the Seattle cohort, enrolled during active infection, were followed longitudinally. Using immunoSEQ multiplex PCR, the repertoire was profiled, and TCRdb retains in-frame clones only, with some absent. The table includes under 250,000 clones, about 93% detected once. The sample is drawn from a study of blood T cell repertoires in COVID-19. At the level of the study: From the United States, Italy and Spain came samples of acute and convalescent COVID-19.

Trimming took off 4 bases at V and 0 bases at J, with 9 bases between the two ends. In germline, CDR1 is MGHDK, CDR2 SYGVNS. This CDR3 contains 14 residues. Sequences were obtained from peripheral blood. The genes are TRBV25-1 and TRBJ1-1, with TRBD1 as a possible D gene (5 bases). The receptor was isolated from a man between 60 and 70 years old with COVID-19, enrolled during active disease. The CDR3 here is CASSAGEVNTEAFF. CDR3 in DNA: TGTGCCAGCAGTGCGGGGGAGGTGAACACTGAAGCTTTCTTT.